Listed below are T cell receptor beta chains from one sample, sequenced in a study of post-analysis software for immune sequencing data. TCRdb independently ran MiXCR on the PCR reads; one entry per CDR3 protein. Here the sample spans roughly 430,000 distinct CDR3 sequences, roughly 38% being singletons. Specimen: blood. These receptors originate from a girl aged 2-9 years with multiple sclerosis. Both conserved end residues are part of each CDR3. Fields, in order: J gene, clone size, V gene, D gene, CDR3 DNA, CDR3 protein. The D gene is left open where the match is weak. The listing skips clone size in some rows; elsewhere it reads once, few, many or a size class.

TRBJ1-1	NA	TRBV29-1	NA	TGCAGCCAAATCGCCCCGAGGGCCGAAGCTTTCTTT	CSQIAPRAEAFF
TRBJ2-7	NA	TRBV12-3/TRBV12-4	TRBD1	TGTGCCAGCAGTTTCAACAGGGGCGACGGCGAGCAGTACTTC	CASSFNRGDGEQYF
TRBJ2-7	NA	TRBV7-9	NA	TGTGCCAGCAGCACAAGAAGCTCCTACGAGCAGTACTTC	CASSTRSSYEQYF
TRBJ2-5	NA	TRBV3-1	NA	TGTGCCAGCAGCCAATCCGGGCGGACCCAAGAGACCCAGTACTTC	CASSQSGRTQETQYF
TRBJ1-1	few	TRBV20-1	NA	TGCAGTGCTGTACATCGCACTGAAGCTTTCTTT	CSAVHRTEAFF
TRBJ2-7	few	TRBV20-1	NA	TGCGGTGCTAGTCGCCAGGCTGCCTACGAGCAGTACTTC	CGASRQAAYEQYF
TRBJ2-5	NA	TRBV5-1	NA	TGCGCCAGCAGCTTGTTTTTTGGGTGGACGGAGACCCAGTACTTC	CASSLFFGWTETQYF
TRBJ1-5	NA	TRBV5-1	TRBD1	TGCGCCAGCAGCCCTATGAACGGACAGGACAATCAGCCCCAGCATTTT	CASSPMNGQDNQPQHF
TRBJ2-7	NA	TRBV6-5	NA	TGTGCCAGCAGTTACTCGTGGAGTGGGTACGAGCAGTACTTC	CASSYSWSGYEQYF
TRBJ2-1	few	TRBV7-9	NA	TGTGCCAGCAGCTTAGTGTATGAGCAGTTCTTC	CASSLVYEQFF
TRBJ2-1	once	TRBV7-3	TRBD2	TGTGCCAGCAGCTCCAGCGGGATAGGCTACAATGAGCAGTTCTTC	CASSSSGIGYNEQFF
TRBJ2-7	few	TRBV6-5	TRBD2	TGTGCCAGCAGTTACGCCAGCGGGGGGGCGGGCGAGCAGTACTTC	CASSYASGGAGEQYF
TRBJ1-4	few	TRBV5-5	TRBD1	TGTGCCAGCAGCTGGGACAGGGCCGGGTATGAACTGTTTTTT	CASSWDRAGYELFF
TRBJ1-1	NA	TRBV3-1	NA	TGTGCCAGCAGCCCCCATTGGAACACTGAAGCTTTCTTT	CASSPHWNTEAFF
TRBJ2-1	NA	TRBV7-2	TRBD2	TGTGCCAGCAGCTTAGGTGTGGGAGGGTTGAATGAGCAGTTCTTC	CASSLGVGGLNEQFF
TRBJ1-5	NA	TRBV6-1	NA	TGTGCCAGCAGACAAAGGGAGGGATCCTATAGCAATCAGCCCCAGCATTTT	CASRQREGSYSNQPQHF
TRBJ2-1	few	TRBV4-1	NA	TGCGCCAGCAGCCCTCGGGAGTCCTACAATGAGCAGTTCTTC	CASSPRESYNEQFF
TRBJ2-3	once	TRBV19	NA	TGTGCCAGTAGTACTTCGGAGAGATATCCAGATACGCAGTATTTT	CASSTSERYPDTQYF
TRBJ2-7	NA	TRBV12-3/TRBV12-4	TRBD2	TGTGCCAGCAGTCTGCGGGGGGCCTCCTACGAGCAGTACTTC	CASSLRGASYEQYF
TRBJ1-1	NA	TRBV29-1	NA	TGCAGCGTTGTACGAGGACCAAACACTGAAGCTTTCTTT	CSVVRGPNTEAFF
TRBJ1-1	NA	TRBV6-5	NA	TGTGCCAGCAGGAACAGCTTGAACACTGAAGCTTTCTTT	CASRNSLNTEAFF
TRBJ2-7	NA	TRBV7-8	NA	TGTGCCAGCAGCTTCCCCGACGGCTACGAGCAGTACTTC	CASSFPDGYEQYF
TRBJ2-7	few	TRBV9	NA	TGTGCCAGCAGCGTTAGCGGTACGACCTACGAGCAGTACTTC	CASSVSGTTYEQYF
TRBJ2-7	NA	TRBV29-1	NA	TGCAGCGTTGAAGTCCGGGACGGGATCTCCTACGAGCAGTACTTC	CSVEVRDGISYEQYF
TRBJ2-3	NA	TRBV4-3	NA	TGCGCCAGCAGCCGGACTTCCCGTCAAGATACGCAGTATTTT	CASSRTSRQDTQYF
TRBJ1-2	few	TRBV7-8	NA	TGTGCCAGCAGACAACACGGGGGGCAGGATGGCTACACCTTC	CASRQHGGQDGYTF
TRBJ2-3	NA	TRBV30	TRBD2	TGTGCCTGGACGGATGCGGGGGGTGTCACAGATACGCAGTATTTT	CAWTDAGGVTDTQYF
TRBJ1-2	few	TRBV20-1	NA	TGCAGTGCTAGAGATTTGTCGGGCTACACCTTC	CSARDLSGYTF
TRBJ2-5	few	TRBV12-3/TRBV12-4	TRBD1	TGTGCCAGCAGCCGGGGACAGGTACAAGAGACCCAGTACTTC	CASSRGQVQETQYF
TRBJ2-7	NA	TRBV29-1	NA	TGCAGCGTTTTCAAAGACAGCTACGAGCAGTACTTC	CSVFKDSYEQYF
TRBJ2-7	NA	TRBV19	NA	TGTGCCAGTAGTGCTACAGGACTCCGGCAGAGGAACGAGCAGTACTTC	CASSATGLRQRNEQYF
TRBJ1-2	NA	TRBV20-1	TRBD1	TGCAGTGCTTCGAGGACAGGGGGAAACTATGGCTACACCTTC	CSASRTGGNYGYTF
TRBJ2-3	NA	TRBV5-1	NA	TGCGCCAGCAGCACCGCCCCGGGGGGCACCACAGATACGCAGTATTTT	CASSTAPGGTTDTQYF
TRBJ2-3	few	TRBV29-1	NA	TGCAGCGTTGCGAACAGGGTACCAGATACGCAGTATTTT	CSVANRVPDTQYF
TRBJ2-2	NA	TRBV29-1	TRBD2	TGCAGCGCTTCCAGGGGACTAGGGACCGGGGAGCTGTTTTTT	CSASRGLGTGELFF
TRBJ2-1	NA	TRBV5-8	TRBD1	TGTGCCAGCAGCTTAGGGACAGGGTCCTCCAATGAGCAGTTCTTC	CASSLGTGSSNEQFF
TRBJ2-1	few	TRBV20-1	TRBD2	TGCAGTGCTAGGACTAGCGGGAGACCTCCCTACAATGAGCAGTTCTTC	CSARTSGRPPYNEQFF
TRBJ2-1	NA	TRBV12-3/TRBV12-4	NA	TGTGCCAGCAGTGTTCCCTTCAGGCATGAGCAGTTCTTC	CASSVPFRHEQFF
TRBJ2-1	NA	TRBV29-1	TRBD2	TGCAGCGTTGCCCCTCGACTAGCGGGGAACAATGAGCAGTTCTTC	CSVAPRLAGNNEQFF
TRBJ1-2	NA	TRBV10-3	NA	TGTGCCATCAGTGAGCTCCAGGGAGGCTACACCTTC	CAISELQGGYTF
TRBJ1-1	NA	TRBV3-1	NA	TGTGCCAGCAGCCGTCCGGGACTCATGAACACTGAAGCTTTCTTT	CASSRPGLMNTEAFF
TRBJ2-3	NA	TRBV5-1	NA	TGCGCCAGCAGCCGCTATGGGGGGACAGATACGCAGTATTTT	CASSRYGGTDTQYF
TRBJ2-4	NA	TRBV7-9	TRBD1	TGTGCCGGCAGCCCTAAGGGACAGGCCAACATTCAGTACTTC	CAGSPKGQANIQYF
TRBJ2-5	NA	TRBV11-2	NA	TGTGCCAGCAGCTTAGCCCCGGGGGCGAGGGAGACCCAGTACTTC	CASSLAPGARETQYF
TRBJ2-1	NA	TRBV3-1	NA	TGTGCCAGCAGCCACGTCGGAAATAAACGGGACAATGAGCAGTTCTTC	CASSHVGNKRDNEQFF
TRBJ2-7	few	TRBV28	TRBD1	TGTGCCAGCAGGAGACAGGGGGCTGCCTACGAGCAGTACTTC	CASRRQGAAYEQYF
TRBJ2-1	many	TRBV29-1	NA	TGCAGCGTTTCTGGGGCCTCGGGGGAGCAGTTCTTC	CSVSGASGEQFF
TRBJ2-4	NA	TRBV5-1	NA	TGCGCCAGCAGCGGATACCATCCGGGGGTCGGCAAAAACATTCAGTACTTC	CASSGYHPGVGKNIQYF